These T cell receptor beta chains were read from a single sample in a study of regulatory T cells in long-lasting Graves disease. TCRdb called the multiplex PCR reads again in MiXCR, with one record for every CDR3 protein. The sample records roughly 610,000 distinct CDR3 sequences, under 20% being singletons. The same sample was also studied in work on T cells in Graves' hyperthyroidism and ophthalmopathy.

This material consisted of peripheral blood mononuclear cells (PBMCs), taken at new diagnosis, from a patient treated with antithyroid drugs. The receptors were gathered from a woman aged 30 to 39 with Graves disease. Each CDR3 is given with its conserved first and last residue. Each record gives: clone size, V gene, D gene, J gene, CDR3 DNA, CDR3 protein. D genes are given only for firm matches. Clone size is shown for a subset of rows, as once, few, many or a class of expanded clone.

clone_size: many; v_call: TRBV27; d_call: TRBD1; j_call: TRBJ2-7; cdr3_nt: TGTGCCAGCAGTGCCGTGGGGACAGGGGGTCGTTCGGGGCAGTACTTC; cdr3_aa: CASSAVGTGGRSGQYF
clone_size: -; v_call: TRBV3-1; d_call: TRBD2; j_call: TRBJ2-1; cdr3_nt: TGTGCCAGCGGAACTAGCGGTACCTACAATGAGCAGTTCTTC; cdr3_aa: CASGTSGTYNEQFF
clone_size: many; v_call: TRBV6-1; d_call: -; j_call: TRBJ2-3; cdr3_nt: TGTGCCAGCAGTGATCGAACGGACGAGCGCCCAGATACGCAGTATTTT; cdr3_aa: CASSDRTDERPDTQYF
clone_size: many; v_call: TRBV12-3/TRBV12-4; d_call: TRBD1; j_call: TRBJ1-5; cdr3_nt: TGTGCCAGCAGCCCGACCGGGACAGGGGGCGTCAATCAGCCCCAGCATTTT; cdr3_aa: CASSPTGTGGVNQPQHF
clone_size: many; v_call: TRBV7-2; d_call: -; j_call: TRBJ1-1; cdr3_nt: TGTGCCAGCAGCTGGGGGCCCTTCACTGAAGCTTTCTTT; cdr3_aa: CASSWGPFTEAFF
clone_size: many; v_call: TRBV20-1; d_call: TRBD2; j_call: TRBJ2-7; cdr3_nt: TGCAGTGCGCAGCGGGGGAATGGCTACGAGCAGTACTTC; cdr3_aa: CSAQRGNGYEQYF
clone_size: -; v_call: TRBV20-1; d_call: TRBD2; j_call: TRBJ2-1; cdr3_nt: TGCAGTGCTGAGGGGACTAGCGGGATAACGCATGAGCAGTTCTTC; cdr3_aa: CSAEGTSGITHEQFF
clone_size: many; v_call: TRBV7-9; d_call: -; j_call: TRBJ2-3; cdr3_nt: TGTGCCAGCAGCTTGGACCTCCCGGCGGCAGATACGCAGTATTTT; cdr3_aa: CASSLDLPAADTQYF
clone_size: -; v_call: TRBV29-1; d_call: -; j_call: TRBJ1-4; cdr3_nt: TGCAGCTACCGGGGCAGGGTAGAAGAAAAACTGTTTTTT; cdr3_aa: CSYRGRVEEKLFF
clone_size: -; v_call: TRBV9; d_call: -; j_call: TRBJ1-3; cdr3_nt: TGTGCCAGCAGCGATCACAGATCATACTCTGGAAACACCATATATTTT; cdr3_aa: CASSDHRSYSGNTIYF
clone_size: -; v_call: TRBV4-2; d_call: -; j_call: TRBJ1-1; cdr3_nt: TGTGCCAGCAGCCAAGATTGGGGGGACTTGAACACTGAAGCTTTCTTT; cdr3_aa: CASSQDWGDLNTEAFF
clone_size: -; v_call: TRBV12-3/TRBV12-4; d_call: -; j_call: TRBJ1-1; cdr3_nt: TGTACCAGCAGTTTATCGCCTGATGGGACTGAAGCTTTCTTT; cdr3_aa: CTSSLSPDGTEAFF
clone_size: many; v_call: TRBV7-9; d_call: TRBD1; j_call: TRBJ1-1; cdr3_nt: TGTGCCAGCAGCTTAGAGGGAACAGGGGGCAACACTGAAGCTTTCTTT; cdr3_aa: CASSLEGTGGNTEAFF
clone_size: many; v_call: TRBV7-2; d_call: -; j_call: TRBJ1-5; cdr3_nt: TGTGCCAGCAGCTCTATCAGGGTAGGGTCTCAGCCCCAGCATTTT; cdr3_aa: CASSSIRVGSQPQHF
clone_size: -; v_call: TRBV5-4; d_call: -; j_call: TRBJ2-1; cdr3_nt: TGTGCCAGCAGCTTAGCATCGCGCAATGAGCAGTTCTTC; cdr3_aa: CASSLASRNEQFF
clone_size: many; v_call: TRBV7-9; d_call: TRBD2; j_call: TRBJ2-7; cdr3_nt: TGTGCCAGCACCCGAGCGGGACTAGGAGTAAACGAGCAGTACTTC; cdr3_aa: CASTRAGLGVNEQYF
clone_size: -; v_call: TRBV9; d_call: -; j_call: TRBJ2-3; cdr3_nt: TGTGCCAGCAGCGCGATACCAGGGTGGCGGGATACGCAGTATTTT; cdr3_aa: CASSAIPGWRDTQYF
clone_size: many; v_call: TRBV27; d_call: -; j_call: TRBJ1-2; cdr3_nt: TGTGCCAGCAGTTTATCGCGGGGGCCCTATGGCTACACCTTC; cdr3_aa: CASSLSRGPYGYTF
clone_size: many; v_call: TRBV12-3/TRBV12-4; d_call: TRBD1; j_call: TRBJ2-7; cdr3_nt: TGTGCCAGCAGGCGGACAGGCCCCTACGAGCAGTACTTC; cdr3_aa: CASRRTGPYEQYF
clone_size: few; v_call: TRBV7-2; d_call: -; j_call: TRBJ1-1; cdr3_nt: TGTGCCAGCAGCTTAATATCCGTGAACACTGAAGCTTTCTTT; cdr3_aa: CASSLISVNTEAFF
clone_size: many; v_call: TRBV18; d_call: -; j_call: TRBJ1-1; cdr3_nt: TGTGCCAGCTCACCACCCGACTGGAACACTGAAGCTTTCTTT; cdr3_aa: CASSPPDWNTEAFF
clone_size: few; v_call: TRBV7-6; d_call: -; j_call: TRBJ2-5; cdr3_nt: TGTGCCAGCAGCCCCGTAAGGGGGTCAGAGACCCAGTACTTC; cdr3_aa: CASSPVRGSETQYF